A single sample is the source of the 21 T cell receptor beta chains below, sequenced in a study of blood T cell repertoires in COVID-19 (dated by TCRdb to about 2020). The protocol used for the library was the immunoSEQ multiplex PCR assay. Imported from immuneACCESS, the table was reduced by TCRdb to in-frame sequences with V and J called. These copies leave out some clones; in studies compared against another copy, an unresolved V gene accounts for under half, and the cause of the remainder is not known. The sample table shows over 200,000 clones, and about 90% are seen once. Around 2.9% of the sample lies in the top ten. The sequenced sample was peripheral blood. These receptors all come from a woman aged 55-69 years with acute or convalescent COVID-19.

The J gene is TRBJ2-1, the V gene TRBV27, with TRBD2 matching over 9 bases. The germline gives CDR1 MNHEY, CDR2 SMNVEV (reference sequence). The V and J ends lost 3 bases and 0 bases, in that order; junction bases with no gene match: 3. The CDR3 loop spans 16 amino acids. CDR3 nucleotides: TGTGCCAGCAGTTTTAGAGCGGGGGGCTCCTACAATGAGCAGTTCTTC. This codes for CASSFRAGGSYNEQFF.

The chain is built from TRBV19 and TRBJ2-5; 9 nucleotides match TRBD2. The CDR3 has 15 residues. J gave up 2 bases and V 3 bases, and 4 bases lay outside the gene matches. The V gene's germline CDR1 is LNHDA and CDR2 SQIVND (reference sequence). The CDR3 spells CASSMAAGGQETQYF. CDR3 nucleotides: TGTGCCAGTAGTATGGCAGCGGGGGGACAAGAGACCCAGTACTTC.

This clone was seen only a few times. DNA of the CDR3: TGTGCCAGTAGTCATCAATATCAGCCCCAGCATTTT. Residues: CASSHQYQPQHF. V and J are TRBV19 and TRBJ1-5; D remains unclear. Looked up from germline, CDR1 is LNHDA and CDR2 is SQIVND (reference sequence). V was pared by 5 bases and J by 5 bases, with 7 bases between. The CDR3 sequence is 12 residues long.

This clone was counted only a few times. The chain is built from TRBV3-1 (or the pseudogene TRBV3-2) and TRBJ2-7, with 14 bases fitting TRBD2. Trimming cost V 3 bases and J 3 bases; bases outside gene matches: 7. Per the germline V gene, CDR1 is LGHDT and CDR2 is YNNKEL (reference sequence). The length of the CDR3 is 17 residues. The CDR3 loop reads CASSHPGLAGVDYEQYF. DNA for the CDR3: TGTGCCAGCAGCCACCCGGGACTAGCGGGGGTGGACTACGAGCAGTACTTC.

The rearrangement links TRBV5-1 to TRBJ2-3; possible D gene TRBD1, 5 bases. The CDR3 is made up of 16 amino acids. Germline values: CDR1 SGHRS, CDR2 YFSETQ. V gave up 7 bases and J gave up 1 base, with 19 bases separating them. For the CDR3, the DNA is TGCGCCAGCTCCGTAGGGGTACAGCTACGCACAGATACGCAGTATTTT. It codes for CASSVGVQLRTDTQYF.

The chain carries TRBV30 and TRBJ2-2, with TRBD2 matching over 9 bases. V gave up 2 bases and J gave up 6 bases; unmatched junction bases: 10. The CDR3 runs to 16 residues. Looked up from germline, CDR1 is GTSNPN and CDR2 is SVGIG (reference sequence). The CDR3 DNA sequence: TGTGCCTGGAGTAGACCTTTAGCGGGAGCGTCCGGGGAGCTGTTTTTT. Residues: CAWSRPLAGASGELFF.

CDR3 protein: CASSTPTGFQTNTEAFF. In DNA, the CDR3 is TGTGCCAGCAGCACACCGACAGGGTTCCAGACGAACACTGAAGCTTTCTTT. The chain recombines TRBV21-1 with TRBJ1-1; whether TRBD1, the table's D call, matches the DNA was not checked. TRBV21-1 is noted as a pseudogene. The length of the CDR3 is 17 residues.

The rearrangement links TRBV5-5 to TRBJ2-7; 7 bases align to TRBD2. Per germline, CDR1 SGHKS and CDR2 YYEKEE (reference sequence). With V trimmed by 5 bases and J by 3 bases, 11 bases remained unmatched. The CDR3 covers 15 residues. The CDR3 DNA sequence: TGTGCCAGCAGAGGGAGGGCCCTTCCCGGCTACGAGCAGTACTTC. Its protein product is CASRGRALPGYEQYF. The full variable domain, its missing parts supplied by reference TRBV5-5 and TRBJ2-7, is DAGVTQSPTHLIKTRGQQVTLRCSPISGHKSVSWYQQVLGQGPQFIFQYYEKEERGRGNFPDRFSARQFPNYSSELNVNALLLGDSALYLCASRGRALPGYEQYFGPGTRLTVT.

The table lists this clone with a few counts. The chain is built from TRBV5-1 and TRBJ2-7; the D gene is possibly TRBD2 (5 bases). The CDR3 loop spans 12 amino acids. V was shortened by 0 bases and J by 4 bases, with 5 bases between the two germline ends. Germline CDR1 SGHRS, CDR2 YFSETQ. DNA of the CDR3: TGCGCCAGCAGCTTGGGAGGGTACGAGCAGTACTTC. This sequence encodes CASSLGGYEQYF.

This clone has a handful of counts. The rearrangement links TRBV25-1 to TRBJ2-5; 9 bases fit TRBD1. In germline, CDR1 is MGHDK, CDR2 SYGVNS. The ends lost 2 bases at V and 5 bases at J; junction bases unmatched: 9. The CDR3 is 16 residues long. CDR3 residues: CASSEMGTGKRETQYF. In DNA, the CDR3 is TGTGCCAGCAGTGAAATGGGGACAGGGAAAAGGGAGACCCAGTACTTC. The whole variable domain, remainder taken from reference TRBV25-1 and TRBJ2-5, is EADIYQTPRYLVIGTGKKITLECSQTMGHDKMYWYQQDPGMELHLIHYSYGVNSTEKGDLSSESTVSRIRTEHFPLTLESARPSHTSQYLCASSEMGTGKRETQYFGPGTRLLVL.

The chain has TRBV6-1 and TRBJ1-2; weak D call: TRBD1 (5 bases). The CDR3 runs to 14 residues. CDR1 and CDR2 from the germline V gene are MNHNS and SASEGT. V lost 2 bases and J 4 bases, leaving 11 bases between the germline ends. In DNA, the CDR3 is TGTGCCAGCAGTGAATCCCCAGGGCCCTATGGCTACACCTTC. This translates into CASSESPGPYGYTF.

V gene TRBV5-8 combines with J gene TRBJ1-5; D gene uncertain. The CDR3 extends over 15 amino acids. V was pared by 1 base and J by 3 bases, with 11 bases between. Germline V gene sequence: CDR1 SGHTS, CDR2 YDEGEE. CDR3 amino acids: CASSLPGLYNQPQHF. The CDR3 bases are TGTGCCAGCAGCTTGCCCGGTCTATACAATCAGCCCCAGCATTTT.

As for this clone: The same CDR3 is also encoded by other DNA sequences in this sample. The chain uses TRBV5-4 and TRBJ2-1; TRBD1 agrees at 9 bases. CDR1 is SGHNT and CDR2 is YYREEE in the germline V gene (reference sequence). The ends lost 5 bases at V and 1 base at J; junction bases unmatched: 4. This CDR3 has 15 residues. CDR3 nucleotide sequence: TGTGCCAGCAGAACCGGGACAGGGTCCTACAATGAGCAGTTCTTC. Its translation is CASRTGTGSYNEQFF. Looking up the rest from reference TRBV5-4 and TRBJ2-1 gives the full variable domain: ETGVTQSPTHLIKTRGQQVTLRCSSQSGHNTVSWYQQALGQGPQFIFQYYREEENGRGNFPPRFSGLQFPNYSSELNVNALELDDSALYLCASRTGTGSYNEQFFGPGTRLTVL.

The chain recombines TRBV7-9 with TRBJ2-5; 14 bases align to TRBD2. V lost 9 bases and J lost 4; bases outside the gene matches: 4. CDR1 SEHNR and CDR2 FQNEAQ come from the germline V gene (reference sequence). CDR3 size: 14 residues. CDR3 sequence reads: CASGTSGSGETQYF. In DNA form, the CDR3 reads TGTGCCAGTGGGACTAGCGGGAGTGGAGAGACCCAGTACTTC. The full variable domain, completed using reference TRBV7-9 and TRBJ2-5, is DTGVSQNPRHKITKRGQNVTFRCDPISEHNRLYWYRQTLGQGPEFLTYFQNEAQLEKSRLLSDRFSAERPKGSFSTLEIQRTEQGDSAMYLCASGTSGSGETQYFGPGTRLLVL.

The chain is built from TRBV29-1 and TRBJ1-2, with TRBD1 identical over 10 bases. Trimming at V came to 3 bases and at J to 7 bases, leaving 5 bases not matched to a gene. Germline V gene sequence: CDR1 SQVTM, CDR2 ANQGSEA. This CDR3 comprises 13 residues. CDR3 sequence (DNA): TGCAGCGTTGAGGGCGGGACAGGGGCTGGCTACACCTTC. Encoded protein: CSVEGGTGAGYTF.

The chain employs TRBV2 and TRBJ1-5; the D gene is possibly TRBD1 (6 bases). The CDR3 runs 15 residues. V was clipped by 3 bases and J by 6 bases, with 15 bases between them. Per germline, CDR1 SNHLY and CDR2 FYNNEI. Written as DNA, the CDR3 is TGTGCCAGCAGTGAGCCGGGTCAAGGGGGTCAGCCCCAGCATTTT. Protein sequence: CASSEPGQGGQPQHF. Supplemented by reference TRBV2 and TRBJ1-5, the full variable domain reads EPEVTQTPSHQVTQMGQEVILRCVPISNHLYFYWYRQILGQKVEFLVSFYNNEISEKSEIFDDQFSVERPDGSNFTLKIRSTKLEDSAMYFCASSEPGQGGQPQHFGDGTRLSIL.

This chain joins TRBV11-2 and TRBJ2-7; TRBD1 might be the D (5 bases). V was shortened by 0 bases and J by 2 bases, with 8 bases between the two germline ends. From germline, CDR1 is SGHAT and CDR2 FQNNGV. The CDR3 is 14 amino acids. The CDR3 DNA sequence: TGTGCCAGCAGCTTAGATCAGGGTACCTACGAGCAGTACTTC. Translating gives CASSLDQGTYEQYF.

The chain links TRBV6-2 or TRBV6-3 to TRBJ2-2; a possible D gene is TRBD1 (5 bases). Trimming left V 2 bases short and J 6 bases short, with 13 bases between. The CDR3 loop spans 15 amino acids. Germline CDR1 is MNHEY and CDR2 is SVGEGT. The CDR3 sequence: CASSYNPTVPGELFF. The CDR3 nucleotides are TGTGCCAGCAGTTACAACCCGACAGTTCCCGGGGAGCTGTTTTTT.

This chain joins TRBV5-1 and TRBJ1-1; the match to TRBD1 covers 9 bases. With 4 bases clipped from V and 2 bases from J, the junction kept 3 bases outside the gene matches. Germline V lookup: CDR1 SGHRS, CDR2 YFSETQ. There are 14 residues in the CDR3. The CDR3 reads CASSGGQGNTEAFF. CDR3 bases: TGCGCCAGCAGCGGGGGACAGGGAAACACTGAAGCTTTCTTT.

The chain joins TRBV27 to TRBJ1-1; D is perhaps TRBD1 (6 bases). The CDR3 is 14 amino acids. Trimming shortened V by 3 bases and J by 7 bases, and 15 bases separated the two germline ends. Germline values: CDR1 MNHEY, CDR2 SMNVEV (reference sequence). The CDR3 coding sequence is TGTGCCAGCAGTTTGGGGGCCGGAAAAAGTGAAGCTTTCTTT. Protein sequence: CASSLGAGKSEAFF.

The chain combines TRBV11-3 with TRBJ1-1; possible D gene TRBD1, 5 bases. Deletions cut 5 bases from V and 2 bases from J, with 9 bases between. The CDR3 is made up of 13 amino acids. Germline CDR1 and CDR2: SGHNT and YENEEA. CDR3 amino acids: CASSVTANTEAFF. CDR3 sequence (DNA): TGTGCCAGCAGCGTGACAGCTAACACTGAAGCTTTCTTT.